This T cell receptor beta chain emerged from a study of vaccination effects on CD4 cells after COVID-19. Study background: A median of 72 days separated the second dose and sampling.

Details on this clone: As yet, its antigen is unknown.

Measured with immunoSEQ multiplex PCR; TCRdb has only the in-frame clones, and not every one. The repertoire includes tens of thousands of clones, about 73% of them detected once, and about 2% sits in the top ten. A roughly ten-day culture period preceded the isolation of CD4+ T cells. BNT162b2 vaccine or mRNA-1273 vaccine was given to participants in two doses. Both day 3 and day 7 saw half the medium replaced with IL-2 medium. This CDR3 has 12 residues. Germline V CDR1 and CDR2: MDHEN, SYDVKM. V dropped 3 bases and J dropped 4 bases, with 7 bases sitting between them. General study results and limits: Pronounced clonal contraction occurred in clones induced by infection and by vaccine late after vaccination.

The material sequenced was CD4+ T cells from PBMCs cultured without peptide, taken after COVID-19 vaccination. The rearrangement uses TRBV28 and TRBJ2-7, with D unresolved. This clonotype was sampled from a human donor who received a COVID-19 vaccine. The CDR3 sequence: CASSFRFYEQYV. The DNA of the CDR3 is TGTGCCAGCAGTTTTAGGTTTTACGAGCAGTACGTC.